Below, one T cell receptor (beta chain) is given with its context. Its antigen remains unknown. This entry is derived from a study of monozygotic twins with inflammatory bowel disease. Every donor provided one blood sample measuring approximately 2.5 ml. The study, taken as a whole, reports: Comparison of concordant versus discordant twins revealed no difference in repertoire similarity, possibly due to limited power. Evidence did not back any single strong signal or clonotype linked to IBD.

TCRdb re-analyzed the 5' RACE reads; it lists each CDR3 protein once, without DNA. This listing includes fewer than 450,000 distinct CDR3 sequences. Material for sequencing was blood. The sequence derives from a human donor with ulcerative colitis or Crohn's disease, or a healthy co-twin of an affected twin (not recorded which).

The CDR3 is CASSRIARETQYF. This chain links TRBV6-5 with TRBJ2-5. There are 13 residues in the CDR3. Germline-derived CDR1 and CDR2 are MNHEY and SVGAGI.